Below are 13 T cell receptor beta chains sequenced from a single sample in a study of blood T cell repertoires in COVID-19. Some clones are missing from TCRdb's copy, which holds only in-frame ones; the method was immunoSEQ multiplex PCR. The sample holds approximately 220,000 clones, approximately 80% seen once. Source material: peripheral blood. These receptors came from a middle-aged man with acute or convalescent COVID-19.

In this sample, this clone turned up once. This chain uses TRBV15 with TRBJ2-5; D is perhaps TRBD1 (5 bases). V shed 4 bases and J shed 2 bases, with 11 bases lying between them. This CDR3 has 14 residues. Germline V gene lookup returns CDR1 LNHNV and CDR2 YYDKDF (reference sequence). This chain's CDR3 is CATSTHRQQETQYF. The CDR3 DNA follows: TGTGCCACCAGCACACACCGACAGCAAGAGACCCAGTACTTC.

The genes are TRBV7-6 and TRBJ2-7; the D gene is possibly TRBD1 (6 bases). The ends were cut back, 5 bases at V and 0 bases at J, with 11 bases in the middle. CDR1 is SGHVS, CDR2 FNYEAQ, per germline. The CDR3 runs 14 residues. The DNA for the CDR3 is TGTGCCAGCAGCCCCACGGACAGCTCCTACGAGCAGTACTTC. It specifies CASSPTDSSYEQYF.

The chain has TRBV19 and TRBJ2-3, with TRBD2 identical over 8 bases. Germline assignment: CDR1 LNHDA and CDR2 SQIVND (reference sequence). Unmatched junction bases numbered 9, after V lost 5 bases and J lost 5 bases. The length of the CDR3 is 15 residues. The chain's CDR3 is CASSAQAGAVDTQYF. Here the CDR3 DNA reads TGTGCCAGTAGTGCTCAAGCGGGAGCGGTAGATACGCAGTATTTT. Filled out from reference TRBV19 and TRBJ2-3, the complete variable domain reads DGGITQSPKYLFRKEGQNVTLSCEQNLNHDAMYWYRQDPGQGLRLIYYSQIVNDFQKGDIAEGYSVSREKKESFPLTVTSAQKNPTAFYLCASSAQAGAVDTQYFGPGTRLTVL.

The chain joins TRBV19 to TRBJ1-5; tentative D call: TRBD1 (6 bases). V lost 1 base to trimming and J lost 1 base, with 17 bases between them. This CDR3 is 18 amino acids long. Per germline, CDR1 LNHDA and CDR2 SQIVND (reference sequence). The DNA for the CDR3 is TGTGCCAGTAGTATAGTGAGGACAGCACCGGAAAGCAATCAGCCCCAGCATTTT. It yields the protein CASSIVRTAPESNQPQHF.

The J gene is TRBJ1-2, the V gene TRBV7-6, with 7 bases lining up with TRBD1. The V segment lost 5 bases and the J segment 4 bases; nucleotides outside the gene matches: 13. This CDR3 comprises 16 residues. The germline gives CDR1 SGHVS, CDR2 FNYEAQ. The CDR3 bases are TGTGCCAGCAGCCGAGTTGACAGGGCCGGAAGCTATGGCTACACCTTC. It is translated as CASSRVDRAGSYGYTF.

The CDR3 nucleotides are TGCGCCAGCAGCCAGGGATGGGGGGAGCTGGAGACCCAGTACTTC. It translates to CASSQGWGELETQYF. The chain combines TRBV4-1 with TRBJ2-5; possibly TRBD2 for D (6 bases). Looked up from germline, CDR1 is MGHRA and CDR2 is YSYEKL. V lost 3 bases to trimming and J lost 5 bases, with 16 bases between them. The CDR3 has 15 residues.

This clone was counted once. This chain uses TRBV11-2 with TRBJ1-2; 8 bases fit TRBD1. Germline V gene lookup returns CDR1 SGHAT and CDR2 FQNNGV. The CDR3 runs to 15 residues. V trimming: 10 bases; J trimming: 5 bases; junction bases outside the gene matches: 15. CDR3: CATTPTGTGGYGYTF. CDR3 coding DNA: TGTGCCACTACCCCCACCGGGACAGGAGGATATGGCTACACCTTC.

This clone occurred a few times. V gene TRBV10-1 combines with J gene TRBJ2-7; the match to TRBD1 covers 7 bases. Germline CDR1 reads WNHNN; CDR2 reads SYGVQD (reference sequence). V shed 5 bases, J shed 7 bases, and the junction held 8 bases outside the gene matches. CDR3 length: 13 amino acids. CDR3 residues: CASSSGQDAEQYF. The DNA of the CDR3 is TGCGCCAGCAGTTCCGGACAGGACGCAGAGCAGTACTTC.

The chain recombines TRBV5-1 with TRBJ1-2; 7 bases align to TRBD1. Germline V gene lookup returns CDR1 SGHRS and CDR2 YFSETQ. This CDR3 spans 14 amino acids. The V gene end was trimmed by 0 bases and the J gene end by 7 bases; junction bases not matched to a gene: 6. The DNA of the CDR3 is TGCGCCAGCAGCTTGGAGGCCAGGGGGTCTGGCTACACCTTC. Translating it yields CASSLEARGSGYTF.

The count of this clone is one. The rearrangement joins TRBV5-1 to TRBJ2-7, with 10 positions matching TRBD2. The CDR3 is made up of 15 amino acids. The junction had 8 bases not matched to a gene; V was cut back by 1 base and J by 7 bases. Per the germline V gene, CDR1 is SGHRS and CDR2 is YFSETQ. CDR3 bases: TGCGCCAGCAGCTTGTCAACTAGCGGGAATGGTGAGCAGTACTTC. It specifies CASSLSTSGNGEQYF. The full variable domain, rest sourced from reference TRBV5-1 and TRBJ2-7, is KAGVTQTPRYLIKTRGQQVTLSCSPISGHRSVSWYQQTPGQGLQFLFEYFSETQRNKGNFPGRFSGRQFSNSRSEMNVSTLELGDSALYLCASSLSTSGNGEQYFGPGTRLTVT.

The chain recombines TRBV4-1 with TRBJ1-2; 11 nucleotides match TRBD1. In germline, CDR1 is MGHRA, CDR2 YSYEKL. The CDR3 sequence is 15 residues long. Trimming cost V 3 bases and J 5 bases; bases outside gene matches: 5. CDR3 region: CASSHPGTGGYGYTF. CDR3 nucleotides: TGCGCCAGCAGCCACCCGGGGACAGGGGGATATGGCTACACCTTC.

The chain is built from TRBV18 and TRBJ2-1; 7 nucleotides match TRBD2. The CDR3 totals 15 residues. Germline CDR1 reads KGHSH; CDR2 reads LQKENI. V was clipped by 6 bases and J by 4 bases; unmatched bases: 9. The CDR3 region has the DNA TGTGCCAGCTCTCCCAGACTAGCTGAGTACAATGAGCAGTTCTTC. This encodes CASSPRLAEYNEQFF.

This clone was picked up one time. The chain carries TRBV7-8 and TRBJ2-2; 7 nucleotides agree with TRBD2. The CDR3 covers 15 residues. V gave up 5 bases and J gave up 0 bases; unmatched junction bases: 3. The germline V gene has CDR1 SGHVS and CDR2 FQNEAQ. In DNA form, the CDR3 reads TGTGCCAGCAGCCTGCGGGAGACGAACACCGGGGAGCTGTTTTTT. Translating it yields CASSLRETNTGELFF.